Below are 7 T cell receptor beta chains sequenced from a single sample in a study of cytotoxic CD8 clonotypes in ibrutinib-treated CLL. TCRdb's copy holds only in-frame clones and misses some; the assay was immunoSEQ multiplex PCR. In the table there are roughly 30,000 clones, about 78% of which are singletons. The sequences come from PBMCs, collected after 36 months of ibrutinib treatment. Receptor source: a human donor with chronic lymphocytic leukemia.

V gene TRBV7-9 combines with J gene TRBJ1-1; 7 nucleotides agree with TRBD1. CDR3 length equals 15 residues. The V gene end was trimmed by 7 bases and the J gene end by 2 bases; junction bases not matched to a gene: 10. Germline V CDR1 and CDR2: SEHNR, FQNEAQ (reference sequence). In nucleotides, the CDR3 is TGTGCCAGCAACAAATTCGGGACAGTTAACACTGAAGCTTTCTTT. Its translation: CASNKFGTVNTEAFF.

This clone was seen only a few times. V usage is TRBV7-3 and J usage is TRBJ1-1; D is ambiguous. This CDR3 has 13 amino acids. Germline CDR1 reads SGHTA; CDR2 reads FQGTGA. V lost 0 bases and J 0 bases, leaving 2 bases between the germline ends. Written as DNA, the CDR3 is TGTGCCAGCAGCTTAACCTTGAACACTGAAGCTTTCTTT. It is translated as CASSLTLNTEAFF.

The rearrangement joins TRBV9 to TRBJ2-1; no definite D call. Germline CDR1 is SGDLS and CDR2 is YYNGEE. Trimming took off 5 bases at V and 1 base at J, with 16 bases between the two ends. This CDR3 region has 16 residues. The CDR3 coding sequence is TGTGCCAGCAGTGTAAAACAAAGGGTTTCCTACAATGAGCAGTTCTTC. This translates into CASSVKQRVSYNEQFF.

This clone appeared a few times. The chain has TRBV9 and TRBJ2-6; possible D gene TRBD2, 5 bases. The germline V gene encodes CDR1 SGDLS and CDR2 YYNGEE. V gave up 7 bases and J gave up 2 bases, with 7 bases separating them. The CDR3 has 13 residues. In DNA form, the CDR3 reads TGTGCCAGCCGAGGGCCTGGGGCCAACGTCCTGACTTTC. This translates into CASRGPGANVLTF.

The genes are TRBV5-1 and TRBJ1-4; D gene uncertain. The length of the CDR3 is 18 residues. Germline assignment: CDR1 SGHRS and CDR2 YFSETQ. V dropped 0 bases and J dropped 4 bases, with 19 bases sitting between them. CDR3 nucleotides: TGCGCCAGCAGCTTGGGGAGCTCGGGGTCAGGTTATAATGAAAAACTGTTTTTT. This gives the protein CASSLGSSGSGYNEKLFF.

V is TRBV2 and J is TRBJ1-1; weak D call: TRBD1 (5 bases). The germline gives CDR1 SNHLY, CDR2 FYNNEI. V lost 9 bases and J lost 3, with 17 bases in between. The CDR3 consists of 14 residues. This chain's CDR3 is CASQGLGGDTEAFF. DNA of the CDR3: TGTGCCAGTCAGGGTTTAGGAGGGGACACTGAAGCTTTCTTT.

The J gene is TRBJ1-1, the V gene TRBV7-8, with TRBD1 identical over 9 bases. This CDR3 contains 17 residues. Trimming removed 2 bases from V and 4 bases from J; junction bases left unmatched: 11. Germline lookup yields CDR1 SGHVS and CDR2 FQNEAQ. This CDR3 is CASSLIPTGGAGTEAFF. CDR3 nucleotide sequence: TGTGCCAGCAGCTTAATCCCTACAGGGGGCGCCGGCACTGAAGCTTTCTTT. Together with reference TRBV7-8 and TRBJ1-1, the CDR3 gives the full variable domain: GAGVSQSPRYKVAKRGQDVALRCDPISGHVSLFWYQQALGQGPEFLTYFQNEAQLDKSGLPSDRFFAERPEGSVSTLKIQRTQQEDSAVYLCASSLIPTGGAGTEAFFGQGTRLTVV.